Below, 17 T cell receptor beta chains from the same sample are listed, as sequenced in a study of T-cell reconstitution after alpha-beta-depleted transplantation in children. Unique molecular identifiers were used to barcode this TCRbeta library. TCRdb ran MiXCR on the PCR reads and lists one entry per CDR3 protein. The repertoire holds 100,000 or so distinct CDR3 sequences, about 12% seen once, with approximately 13% in the top ten. Sequencing was performed on PBMCs from the stem cell graft donor, taken from the stem cell graft. Every receptor here comes from a human donor who donated a stem cell graft to a child with inherited bone marrow failure.

This clonotype was detected only once. The chain couples TRBV4-1 to TRBJ2-3, with 7 nucleotides matching TRBD2. Germline CDR1 reads MGHRA; CDR2 reads YSYEKL. V was clipped by 4 bases and J by 2 bases; unmatched bases: 6. The CDR3 is 15 amino acids. CDR3 loop: CASSPGGGNTDTQYF. The CDR3 nucleotides are TGCGCCAGCAGCCCGGGAGGCGGCAACACAGATACGCAGTATTTT.

In its sample, this clonotype was seen many times. The gene calls are TRBV10-3 and TRBJ2-7; D is undetermined. From germline, CDR1 is ENHRY and CDR2 SYGVKD. This CDR3 contains 14 residues. The V and J ends lost 5 bases and 0 bases respectively, with 11 bases between them. This CDR3 is CAISITVSSYEQYF. The CDR3 nucleotides are TGTGCCATCAGTATCACAGTGAGCTCCTACGAGCAGTACTTC.

The CDR3 reads CASGLDTDTQYF. CDR3 in DNA: TGTGCTAGTGGTTTGGACACAGATACGCAGTATTTT. J is TRBJ2-3 and V is TRBV12-5, with unresolved D. Germline V gene sequence: CDR1 LGHNT, CDR2 FRNRAP. Trimming removed 1 base at V and 2 bases at J, with 1 base between. This CDR3 is built from 12 residues.

This clonotype has ten or more counts. The chain carries TRBV3-1 and TRBJ1-1; D perhaps matches TRBD1 (6 bases). CDR1 and CDR2 (germline): LGHDT, YNNKEL (reference sequence). This CDR3 has 11 residues. V was clipped by 3 bases and J by 11 bases, with 10 bases between them. CDR3 bases: TGTGCCAGCAGCCATAGGGGGGTGGCTTTCTTT. Amino acid sequence: CASSHRGVAFF.

There are many counts of this clonotype. The chain uses TRBV15 and TRBJ2-7, with no clear D. From germline, CDR1 is LNHNV and CDR2 YYDKDF (reference sequence). CDR3 length: 14 residues. The V end lost 0 bases, the J end lost 1 base, and 7 bases lay between the germline ends. This chain's CDR3 is CATSREGSSYEQYF. In DNA, the CDR3 is TGTGCCACCAGCAGAGAGGGCAGTTCCTACGAGCAGTACTTC.

This clonotype was seen many times. This CDR3 reads CASSLDRDLTDTQYF. The CDR3 DNA sequence: TGTGCCAGCAGTTTAGACAGGGACCTTACAGATACGCAGTATTTT. V and J are TRBV12-3 or TRBV12-4 and TRBJ2-3; weak D call: TRBD1 (6 bases). The V and J ends lost 1 base and 3 bases respectively, with 11 bases between them. The CDR3 consists of 15 residues.

This clonotype appeared a few times. The V and J genes are TRBV18 and TRBJ2-1; D is undetermined. The V end was cut by 2 bases, the J end by 4 bases, with 12 bases between. Looked up from germline, CDR1 is KGHSH and CDR2 is LQKENI. The CDR3 contains 15 residues. DNA for the CDR3: TGTGCCAGCTCACCAAGTGCAACCATATACAATGAGCAGTTCTTC. Protein product: CASSPSATIYNEQFF.

The sample holds many counts of this clonotype. The rearrangement uses TRBV7-2 and TRBJ2-1; D may be TRBD1 (7 bases). Germline CDR1 SGHTA, CDR2 FQGNSA. This CDR3 spans 15 amino acids. The V and J ends lost 1 base and 10 bases respectively, with 17 bases between them. The CDR3 region is CASSLVGKGAGEQFF. In nucleotides, the CDR3 is TGTGCCAGCAGCTTAGTGGGGAAGGGGGCGGGGGAGCAGTTCTTC.

At least ten counts were recorded for this clonotype. The V gene is TRBV3-1, the J gene TRBJ2-7; 12 nucleotides agree with TRBD2. V was pared by 0 bases and J by 7 bases, with 4 bases of the junction left unmatched. Germline V CDR1 and CDR2: LGHDT, YNNKEL (reference sequence). The CDR3 has 15 residues. This CDR3 is CASSQEASGRGEQYF. The CDR3 DNA follows: TGTGCCAGCAGCCAAGAAGCTAGCGGGAGGGGTGAGCAGTACTTC.

This clonotype was found many times. The rearrangement links TRBV29-1 to TRBJ2-1, with 9 bases aligning to TRBD2. In germline, CDR1 is SQVTM, CDR2 ANQGSEA. The CDR3 length is 18 residues. The V segment lost 4 bases and the J segment 0 bases; nucleotides outside the gene matches: 13. This CDR3 is CSVAGLGLAGSSYNEQFF. The CDR3 nucleotides read TGCAGCGTTGCGGGGTTGGGGCTAGCGGGGAGCTCCTACAATGAGCAGTTCTTC.

This clonotype appeared many times. V usage is TRBV20-1 and J usage is TRBJ2-7; D might be TRBD2 (5 bases). The CDR3 has 16 residues. Trimming removed 2 bases at V and 1 base at J, with 18 bases between. Germline CDR1 DFQATT, CDR2 SNEGSKA (reference sequence). The CDR3 region is CSARSRATGNSYEQYF. The CDR3 nucleotides read TGCAGTGCTAGATCGAGGGCTACTGGGAATTCCTACGAGCAGTACTTC.

Points on this clonotype: A much larger clone lies one base from this, so it may be a read error. V gene TRBV6-2 or TRBV6-3 combines with J gene TRBJ2-1; TRBD2 matches 8 bases. The length of the CDR3 is 16 residues. Germline V CDR1 and CDR2: MNHEY, SVGEGT. The junction had 7 bases not matched to a gene; V was cut back by 4 bases and J by 2 bases. CDR3 nucleotides: TGTGCCAGCAGTTCTACCTTAGCGGGGCCCTACAATGAGCAGTTCTTC. Translated, it gives CASSSTLAGPYNEQFF.

This clonotype was counted ten times or more. This rearrangement joins TRBV15 to TRBJ1-1; D unresolved. There are 15 residues in the CDR3. The germline V gene encodes CDR1 LNHNV and CDR2 YYDKDF (reference sequence). V was trimmed by 1 base and J by 5 bases, leaving 14 bases between them. As DNA, the CDR3 is TGTGCCACCAGCAGAGGTCGGGTCTATGGAACTGAAGCTTTCTTT. This translates into CATSRGRVYGTEAFF.

This clonotype was detected ten times or more. The rearrangement uses TRBV20-1 and TRBJ1-3, with a weak D call TRBD1 (5 bases). Germline V gene lookup returns CDR1 DFQATT and CDR2 SNEGSKA (reference sequence). The V and J ends lost 3 bases and 3 bases respectively, with 9 bases between them. This CDR3 comprises 13 residues. CDR3 amino acids: CSARGPLGNTIYF. The CDR3 DNA follows: TGCAGTGCTAGGGGGCCACTTGGAAACACCATATATTTT.

The V gene is TRBV11-2, the J gene TRBJ1-6, with 9 bases identical to TRBD1. Trimming at V came to 3 bases and at J to 12 bases, leaving 9 bases not matched to a gene. Germline V lookup: CDR1 SGHAT, CDR2 FQNNGV. The CDR3 totals 15 residues. In nucleotides, the CDR3 is TGTGCCAGCAGCTTCTTCTCACAGGGGGCCCAACCCCTCCACTTT. It codes for CASSFFSQGAQPLHF.

This clonotype was seen many times. This rearrangement joins TRBV7-3 to TRBJ2-1; TRBD2 matches at 11 bases. Germline V CDR1 and CDR2: SGHTA, FQGTGA. Losses at the gene ends were 5 bases for V and 7 bases for J; bases not matched to a gene: 10. CDR3 length: 16 amino acids. CDR3 in DNA: TGTGCCAGCAGCCCCGTCCCACTAGCGGGAGTTAATGAGCAGTTCTTC. It translates to CASSPVPLAGVNEQFF.

This clonotype has a count of ten or more. V is TRBV11-1 and J is TRBJ2-1; 9 bases map to TRBD2. Germline V gives CDR1 SGHAT, CDR2 FQDESV (reference sequence). J was trimmed by 3 bases and V by 5 bases; bases with no gene match: 5. This CDR3 comprises 15 residues. The CDR3 region has the DNA TGTGCCAGCAGCCTTAGCGGGAGAAGCTACAATGAGCAGTTCTTC. It is translated as CASSLSGRSYNEQFF.